One and the same sample provided the 27 T cell receptor beta chains below, sequenced in a study of blood T cell repertoires in COVID-19. Produced via immunoSEQ multiplex PCR; TCRdb's table is partial and in-frame only. The sample includes 250,000 to 300,000 clones, around 90% of them seen just once. The material sequenced was PBMCs or T cells enriched from blood (not recorded which). Source of these receptors: a woman aged 55-70 years in a cohort exposed to, infected with or recovered from COVID-19 (not recorded which).

The V gene is TRBV27, the J gene TRBJ2-2; D is unresolved. Germline V CDR1 and CDR2: MNHEY, SMNVEV (reference sequence). Trimming pared 5 bases from V and 6 bases from J, leaving 10 bases between. The CDR3 loop spans 13 amino acids. CDR3 sequence reads: CASSPSGPGELFF. CDR3 DNA: TGTGCCAGCAGTCCCTCGGGTCCCGGGGAGCTGTTTTTT.

This chain connects TRBV30 to TRBJ1-1, with no clear D. V lost 7 bases, J lost 3 bases, and 12 bases lay in between. Looked up from germline, CDR1 is GTSNPN and CDR2 is SVGIG (reference sequence). CDR3 length: 12 residues. The CDR3 loop reads CALLITYTEAFF. For the CDR3, the DNA is TGTGCCTTATTAATCACTTACACTGAAGCTTTCTTT.

V and J are TRBV24-1 and TRBJ2-2, with D possibly matching TRBD2 (6 bases). V lost 1 base and J lost 1, with 9 bases in between. Germline assignment: CDR1 KGHDR and CDR2 SFDVKD. CDR3 length: 16 residues. DNA for the CDR3: TGTGCCACCAGTGATTTAGGAGGGTTGAACACCGGGGAGCTGTTTTTT. It translates to CATSDLGGLNTGELFF.

The V and J genes are TRBV4-3 and TRBJ2-2, with 9 bases fitting TRBD2. The junction had 2 bases not matched to a gene; V was cut back by 1 base and J by 5 bases. The CDR3 is 15 residues long. Germline loops: CDR1 LGHNA, CDR2 YSLEER. This CDR3 reads CASSQGGRETGELFF. The DNA for the CDR3 is TGCGCCAGCAGCCAAGGCGGGAGGGAGACCGGGGAGCTGTTTTTT.

This chain connects TRBV19 to TRBJ2-2, with 7 positions matching TRBD1. In germline, CDR1 is LNHDA, CDR2 SQIVND (reference sequence). Trimming removed 5 bases from V and 4 bases from J; junction bases left unmatched: 7. The CDR3 has 15 residues. CDR3 sequence: CASSFEGAGTGELFF. CDR3 sequence (DNA): TGTGCCAGTAGTTTTGAGGGGGCGGGCACCGGGGAGCTGTTTTTT.

The chain uses TRBV5-1 and TRBJ1-3; D is uncertain. Germline V CDR1 and CDR2: SGHRS, YFSETQ. This CDR3 has 15 amino acids. V was cut by 5 bases and J by 0 bases, with 12 bases left in between. As DNA, the CDR3 is TGCGCCAGCAGAATTGACACCGCCTCTGGAAACACCATATATTTT. Its protein product is CASRIDTASGNTIYF.

V and J are TRBV9 and TRBJ2-7; 8 bases are a match to TRBD2. V was clipped by 0 bases and J by 4 bases; unmatched bases: 3. This CDR3 spans 14 amino acids. Germline assignment: CDR1 SGDLS and CDR2 YYNGEE. The CDR3 DNA sequence: TGTGCCAGCAGCGTAGCGGGAGGGAGGTACGAGCAGTACTTC. It encodes CASSVAGGRYEQYF.

V is TRBV24-1 and J is TRBJ2-5; D gene unclear. This CDR3 is 15 amino acids long. From germline, CDR1 is KGHDR and CDR2 SFDVKD. With 2 bases removed from V and 5 bases from J, the gap between germline ends came to 14 bases. Written as DNA, the CDR3 is TGTGCCACCAGTGATTCGCCGGTCGCGGCGGAGACCCAGTACTTC. It specifies CATSDSPVAAETQYF.

CDR3 protein: CASSHRPGGWQPQHF. The CDR3 bases are TGCGCCAGCAGCCACCGGCCAGGGGGCTGGCAGCCCCAGCATTTT. The V call is TRBV4-1, the J call TRBJ1-5; 8 bases agree with TRBD1. Trimming removed 3 bases from V and 7 bases from J; junction bases left unmatched: 8. Germline loops: CDR1 MGHRA, CDR2 YSYEKL. This CDR3 has 15 amino acids.

The genes are TRBV15 and TRBJ1-1; D is perhaps TRBD1 (5 bases). Germline assignment: CDR1 LNHNV and CDR2 YYDKDF (reference sequence). The CDR3 spans 13 residues. Trimming stripped 4 bases from V and 5 bases from J, with 11 bases between. CDR3 protein: CATSILRVTEAFF. In nucleotides, the CDR3 is TGTGCCACCAGCATTCTCAGGGTAACTGAAGCTTTCTTT.

The J gene is TRBJ2-1, the V gene TRBV11-2, with 8 bases identical to TRBD2. Germline CDR1 and CDR2: SGHAT and FQNNGV. This CDR3 contains 15 residues. Trimming took 5 bases from V and 4 from J; bases not matched to a gene: 7. The CDR3 DNA sequence: TGTGCCAGCAGCCTCGTTAGCGGGAATTACAATGAGCAGTTCTTC. It is translated as CASSLVSGNYNEQFF.

This clone was seen once. The J gene is TRBJ2-6, the V gene TRBV28, with D unresolved. The CDR3 has 17 amino acids. The V end lost 0 bases, the J end lost 0 bases, and 9 bases lay between the germline ends. From germline, CDR1 is MDHEN and CDR2 SYDVKM. CDR3 sequence: CASSLWGSPSGANVLTF. The DNA of the CDR3 is TGTGCCAGCAGTTTATGGGGCTCGCCCTCTGGGGCCAACGTCCTGACTTTC.

This clone came up once. CDR3 region: CASSLGRTGWVEQYF. For the CDR3, the DNA is TGTGCCAGCAGCTTGGGCCGGACAGGGTGGGTCGAGCAGTACTTC. The chain has TRBV5-4 and TRBJ2-7, with 8 positions matching TRBD1. Per the germline V gene, CDR1 is SGHNT and CDR2 is YYREEE (reference sequence). Unmatched junction bases numbered 8, after V lost 0 bases and J lost 6 bases. The CDR3 is 15 amino acids.

The chain recombines TRBV6-4 with TRBJ1-6; the D is unclear. CDR3 size: 15 residues. V was cut by 3 bases and J by 0 bases, with 6 bases left in between. Germline CDR1 is MRHNA and CDR2 is SNTAGT. Written as DNA, the CDR3 is TGTGCCAGCAGTGAGAGGAGCTCCTATAATTCACCCCTCCACTTT. This codes for CASSERSSYNSPLHF.

J is TRBJ2-7 and V is TRBV6-5; possible D gene TRBD2, 6 bases. This CDR3 contains 13 residues. V lost 10 bases, J lost 0 bases, and 13 bases lay in between. Germline loops: CDR1 MNHEY, CDR2 SVGAGI. This chain's CDR3 is CATVGEVSYEQYF. CDR3 sequence (DNA): TGTGCCACCGTCGGGGAGGTCTCCTACGAGCAGTACTTC.

The V and J genes are TRBV5-1 and TRBJ2-5; 10 bases are a match to TRBD2. The trim removed 5 bases at V and 2 bases at J, leaving 3 bases unmatched. This CDR3 contains 14 residues. The germline V gene has CDR1 SGHRS and CDR2 YFSETQ. This chain's CDR3 is CASRWTSGQETQYF. The CDR3 nucleotides read TGCGCCAGCAGGTGGACTAGCGGTCAAGAGACCCAGTACTTC.

The V gene is TRBV7-9, the J gene TRBJ2-7; 7 bases agree with TRBD1. Germline V gene data show CDR1 as SEHNR and CDR2 as FQNEAQ (reference sequence). This CDR3 spans 14 amino acids. J gave up 6 bases and V 1 base, and 6 bases lay outside the gene matches. The CDR3, as DNA: TGTGCCAGCAGCTTAGGGGGACAGCAGGGCGAGCAGTACTTC. As protein: CASSLGGQQGEQYF.

The V call is TRBV10-3, the J call TRBJ2-1, with a tentative D call TRBD2 (6 bases). The CDR3 runs 17 residues. The V gene's germline CDR1 is ENHRY and CDR2 SYGVKD. The V end lost 2 bases, the J end lost 3 bases, and 17 bases lay between the germline ends. The CDR3 sequence is CAISENGRREYYNEQFF. As DNA, the CDR3 is TGTGCCATCAGTGAGAACGGCCGGAGGGAGTACTACAATGAGCAGTTCTTC.

This chain connects TRBV13 to TRBJ1-6; 8 bases agree with TRBD1. The V and J ends lost 4 bases and 11 bases, in that order; junction bases with no gene match: 4. The length of the CDR3 is 13 residues. The germline V gene has CDR1 PRHDT and CDR2 FYEKMQ (reference sequence). The CDR3 DNA sequence: TGTGCCAGCAGCTCTGACAGGGGCGCACCCCTCCACTTT. Amino acids: CASSSDRGAPLHF.

The chain uses TRBV5-6 and TRBJ2-1; tentative D call: TRBD2 (6 bases). Germline CDR1 and CDR2: SGHDT and YYEEEE. Trimming cost V 3 bases and J 5 bases, with 12 bases left between them. The CDR3 loop spans 14 amino acids. The CDR3 reads CASSWRDVNNEQFF. Here the CDR3 DNA reads TGTGCCAGCAGCTGGAGGGACGTTAACAATGAGCAGTTCTTC.

This chain links TRBV5-6 with TRBJ2-7; D is uncertain. Trimming pared 5 bases from V and 3 bases from J, leaving 6 bases between. This CDR3 is 11 amino acids long. Germline CDR1 SGHDT, CDR2 YYEEEE. CDR3: CASSTVYEQYF. The CDR3 region has the DNA TGTGCCAGCAGTACAGTCTACGAGCAGTACTTC.

The J gene is TRBJ1-1, the V gene TRBV18, with a possible D match to TRBD1 (5 bases). V shed 3 bases and J shed 1 base, with 9 bases lying between them. In germline, CDR1 is KGHSH, CDR2 LQKENI. This CDR3 is built from 14 residues. CDR3 region: CASSPGLTNTEAFF. The CDR3 DNA reads TGTGCCAGCTCACCGGGACTGACGAACACTGAAGCTTTCTTT.

The chain has TRBV2 and TRBJ2-7, with TRBD2 identical over 7 bases. The junction had 12 bases not matched to a gene; V was cut back by 4 bases and J by 6 bases. Germline V gene sequence: CDR1 SNHLY, CDR2 FYNNEI. The CDR3 is made up of 15 amino acids. CDR3: CASSVGGRAGGEQYF. CDR3 nucleotide sequence: TGTGCCAGCAGTGTCGGAGGGAGGGCCGGCGGCGAGCAGTACTTC.

This chain connects TRBV9 to TRBJ2-1, with 7 bases aligning to TRBD2. The CDR3 has 16 residues. V lost 0 bases to trimming and J lost 6 bases; unmatched junction nucleotides: 9. Per the germline V gene, CDR1 is SGDLS and CDR2 is YYNGEE. The CDR3 sequence: CASSVVPSGKINEQFF. CDR3 nucleotide sequence: TGTGCCAGCAGCGTAGTCCCTAGCGGAAAAATCAATGAGCAGTTCTTC. Full variable domain (missing parts from reference TRBV9 and TRBJ2-1): DSGVTQTPKHLITATGQRVTLRCSPRSGDLSVYWYQQSLDQGLQFLIQYYNGEERAKGNILERFSAQQFPDLHSELNLSSLELGDSALYFCASSVVPSGKINEQFFGPGTRLTVL.

The gene calls are TRBV28 and TRBJ1-2; 7 bases map to TRBD1. There are 18 residues in the CDR3. Per the germline V gene, CDR1 is MDHEN and CDR2 is SYDVKM. V lost 2 bases, J lost 6 bases, and 18 bases stayed unmatched. In DNA form, the CDR3 reads TGTGCCAGCAGTTTAGCCCCGGGACAGTGGGGATATCAAGATGGCTACACCTTC. Translating gives CASSLAPGQWGYQDGYTF.

The V gene is TRBV5-1, the J gene TRBJ2-4; D might be TRBD2 (7 bases). The V gene's germline CDR1 is SGHRS and CDR2 YFSETQ. Trimming stripped 0 bases from V and 0 bases from J, with 22 bases between. This CDR3 comprises 20 residues. The CDR3 DNA sequence: TGCGCCAGCAGCTTGGGTCCGGCCGGGGGGACACTTCTAGCCAAAAACATTCAGTACTTC. Amino acids: CASSLGPAGGTLLAKNIQYF.

The chain links TRBV19 to TRBJ1-6; the match to TRBD1 covers 10 bases. The germline V gene has CDR1 LNHDA and CDR2 SQIVND (reference sequence). The CDR3 extends over 16 amino acids. V was pared by 5 bases and J by 6 bases, with 7 bases of the junction left unmatched. Here the CDR3 DNA reads TGTGCCAGTAGTTCGCTGGACAGGGGGATTAATTCACCCCTCCACTTT. This gives the protein CASSSLDRGINSPLHF.